This entry concerns a single T cell receptor (beta chain). These data are taken from a study of blood T cell repertoires in COVID-19. Study-level background: Donors in the United States, Italy and Spain gave samples during acute or convalescent COVID-19. T cells, B-cell-depleted T cells, or PBMCs supplied cDNA or gDNA.

The CDR3 runs 15 residues. CDR1 and CDR2 (germline): SGHRS, YFSETQ. Trimming shortened V by 0 bases and J by 0 bases, and 9 bases separated the two germline ends. The assay was immunoSEQ multiplex PCR, and TCRdb's table has in-frame clones only and misses some. Among tens of thousands of clones listed, roughly 87% were seen once. This TCR came from an older woman with COVID-19, enrolled during active disease. Sample: peripheral blood. The V gene is TRBV5-1, the J gene TRBJ1-2; D possibly corresponds to TRBD1 (6 bases). CDR3 in DNA: TGCGCCAGCAGCTTGGCACAGGGAGCTAACTATGGCTACACCTTC. Translation gives CASSLAQGANYGYTF.